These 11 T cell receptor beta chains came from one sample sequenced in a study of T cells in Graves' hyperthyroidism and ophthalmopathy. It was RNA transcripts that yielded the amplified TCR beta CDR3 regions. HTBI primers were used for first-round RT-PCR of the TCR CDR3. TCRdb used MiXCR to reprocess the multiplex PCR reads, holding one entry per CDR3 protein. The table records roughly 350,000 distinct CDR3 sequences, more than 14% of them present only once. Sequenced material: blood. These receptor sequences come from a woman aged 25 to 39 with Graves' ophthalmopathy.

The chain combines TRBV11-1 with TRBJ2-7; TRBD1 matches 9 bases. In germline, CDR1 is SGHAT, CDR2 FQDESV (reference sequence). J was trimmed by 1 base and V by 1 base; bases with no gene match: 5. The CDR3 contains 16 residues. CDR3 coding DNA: TGTGCCAGCAGCTTAGGCCGGGACAGGGCGTCCTACGAGCAGTACTTC. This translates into CASSLGRDRASYEQYF.

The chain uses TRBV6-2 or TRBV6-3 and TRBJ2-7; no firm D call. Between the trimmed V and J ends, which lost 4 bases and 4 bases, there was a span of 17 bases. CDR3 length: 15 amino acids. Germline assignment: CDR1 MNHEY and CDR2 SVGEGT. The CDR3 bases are TGTGCCAGCAGTTCTCACATTTGGGGTCCATACGAGCAGTACTTC. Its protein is CASSSHIWGPYEQYF.

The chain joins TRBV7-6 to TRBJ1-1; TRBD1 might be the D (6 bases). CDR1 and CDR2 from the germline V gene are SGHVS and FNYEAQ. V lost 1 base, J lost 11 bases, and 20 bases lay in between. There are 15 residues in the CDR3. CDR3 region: CASSLGVAGEATAFF. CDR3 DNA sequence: TGTGCCAGCAGCTTAGGGGTCGCAGGGGAGGCGACGGCTTTCTTT.

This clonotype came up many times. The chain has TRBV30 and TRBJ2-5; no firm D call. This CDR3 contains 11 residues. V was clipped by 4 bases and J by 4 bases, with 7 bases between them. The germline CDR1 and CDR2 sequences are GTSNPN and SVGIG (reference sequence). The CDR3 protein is CAWIDSETQYF. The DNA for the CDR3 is TGTGCCTGGATTGATTCAGAGACCCAGTACTTC.

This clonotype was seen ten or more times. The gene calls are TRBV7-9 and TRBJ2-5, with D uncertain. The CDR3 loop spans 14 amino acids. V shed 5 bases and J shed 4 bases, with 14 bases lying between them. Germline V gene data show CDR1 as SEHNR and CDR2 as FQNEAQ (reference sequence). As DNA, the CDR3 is TGTGCCAGCAGCCCCCCCCTGGGCGCAGAGACCCAGTACTTC. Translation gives CASSPPLGAETQYF.

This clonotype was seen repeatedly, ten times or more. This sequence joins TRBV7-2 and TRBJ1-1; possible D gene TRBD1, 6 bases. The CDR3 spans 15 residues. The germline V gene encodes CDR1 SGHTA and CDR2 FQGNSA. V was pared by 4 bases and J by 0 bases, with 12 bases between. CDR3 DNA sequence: TGTGCCAGCAGCTCCCAGACAGGAATGAACACTGAAGCTTTCTTT. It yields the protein CASSSQTGMNTEAFF.

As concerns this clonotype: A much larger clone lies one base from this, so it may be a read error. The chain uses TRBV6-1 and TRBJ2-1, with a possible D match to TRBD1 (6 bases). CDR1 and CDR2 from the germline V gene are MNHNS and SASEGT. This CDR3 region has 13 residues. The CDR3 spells CTSSQGSGNEQFF. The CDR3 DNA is TGTACCAGCAGCCAGGGGTCGGGAAATGAGCAGTTCTTC.

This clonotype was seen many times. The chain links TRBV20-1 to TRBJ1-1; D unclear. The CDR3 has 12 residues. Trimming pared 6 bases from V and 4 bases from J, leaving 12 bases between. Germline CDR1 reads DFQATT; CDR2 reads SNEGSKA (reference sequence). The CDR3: CSAIDLGTEAFF. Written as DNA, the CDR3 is TGCAGTGCCATCGACCTGGGCACTGAAGCTTTCTTT.

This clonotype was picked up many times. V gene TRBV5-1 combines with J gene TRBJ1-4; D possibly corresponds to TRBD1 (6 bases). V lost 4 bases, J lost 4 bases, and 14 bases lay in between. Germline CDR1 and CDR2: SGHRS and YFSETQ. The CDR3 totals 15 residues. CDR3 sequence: CASSTGQTFNEKLFF. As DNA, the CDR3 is TGCGCCAGCAGCACTGGACAGACCTTTAATGAAAAACTGTTTTTT. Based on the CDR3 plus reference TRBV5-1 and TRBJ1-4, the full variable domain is KAGVTQTPRYLIKTRGQQVTLSCSPISGHRSVSWYQQTPGQGLQFLFEYFSETQRNKGNFPGRFSGRQFSNSRSEMNVSTLELGDSALYLCASSTGQTFNEKLFFGSGTQLSVL.

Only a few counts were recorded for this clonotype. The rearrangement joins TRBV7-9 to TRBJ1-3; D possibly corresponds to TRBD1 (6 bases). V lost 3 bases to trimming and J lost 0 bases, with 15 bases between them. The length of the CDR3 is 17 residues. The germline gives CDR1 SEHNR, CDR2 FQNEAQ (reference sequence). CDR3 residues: CASSLNRAPSSGNTIYF. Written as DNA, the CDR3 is TGTGCCAGCAGCTTGAACAGGGCACCGAGCTCTGGAAACACCATATATTTT.

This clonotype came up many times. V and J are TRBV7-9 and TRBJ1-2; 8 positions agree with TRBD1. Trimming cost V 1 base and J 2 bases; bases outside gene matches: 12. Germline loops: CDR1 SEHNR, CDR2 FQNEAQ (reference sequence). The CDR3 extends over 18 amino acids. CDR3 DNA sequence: TGTGCCAGCAGCTTAGGTTCGGTGGGACAGGACATCAACTATGGCTACACCTTC. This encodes CASSLGSVGQDINYGYTF.